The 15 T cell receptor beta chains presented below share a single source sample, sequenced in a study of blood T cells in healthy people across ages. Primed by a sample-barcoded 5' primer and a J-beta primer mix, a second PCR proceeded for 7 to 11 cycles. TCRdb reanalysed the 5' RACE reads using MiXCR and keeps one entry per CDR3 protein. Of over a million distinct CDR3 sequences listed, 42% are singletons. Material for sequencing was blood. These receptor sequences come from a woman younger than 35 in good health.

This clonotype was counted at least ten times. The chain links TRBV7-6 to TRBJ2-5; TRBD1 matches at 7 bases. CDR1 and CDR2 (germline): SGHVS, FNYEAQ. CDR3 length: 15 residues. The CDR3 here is CAVGTAPGAQETQYF. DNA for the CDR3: TGTGCAGTGGGGACAGCGCCCGGGGCCCAAGAGACCCAGTACTTC.

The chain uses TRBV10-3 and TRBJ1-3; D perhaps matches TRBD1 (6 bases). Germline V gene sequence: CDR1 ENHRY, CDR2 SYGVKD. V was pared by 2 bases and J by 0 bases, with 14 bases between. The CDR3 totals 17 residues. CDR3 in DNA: TGTGCCATCAGTGAGACCGGACAGATCCTCTCTGGAAACACCATATATTTT. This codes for CAISETGQILSGNTIYF.

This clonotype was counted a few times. The CDR3 DNA is TGTGCCAGCAGCCGTGGGGGATGGGGAACCACCTACGAGCAGTACTTC. Translated, it gives CASSRGGWGTTYEQYF. This chain joins TRBV11-2 and TRBJ2-7; D may match TRBD1 or TRBD2 (5 bases each). The germline CDR1 and CDR2 sequences are SGHAT and FQNNGV. CDR3 length: 16 residues. V lost 5 bases and J 2 bases, leaving 19 bases between the germline ends.

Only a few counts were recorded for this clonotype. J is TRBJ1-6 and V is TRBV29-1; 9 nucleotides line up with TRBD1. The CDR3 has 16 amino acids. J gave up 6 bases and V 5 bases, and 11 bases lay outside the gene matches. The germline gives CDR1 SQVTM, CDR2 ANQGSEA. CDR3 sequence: CSVTFRDRAANSPLHF. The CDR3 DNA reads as TGCAGCGTTACGTTTCGGGACAGGGCTGCTAATTCACCCCTCCACTTT.

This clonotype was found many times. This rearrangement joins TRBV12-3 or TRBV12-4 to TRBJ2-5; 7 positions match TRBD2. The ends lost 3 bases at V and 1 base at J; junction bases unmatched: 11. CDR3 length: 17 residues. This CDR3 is CASSFFWPSGSQETQYF. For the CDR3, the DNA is TGTGCCAGCAGTTTTTTTTGGCCTAGCGGATCCCAAGAGACCCAGTACTTC.

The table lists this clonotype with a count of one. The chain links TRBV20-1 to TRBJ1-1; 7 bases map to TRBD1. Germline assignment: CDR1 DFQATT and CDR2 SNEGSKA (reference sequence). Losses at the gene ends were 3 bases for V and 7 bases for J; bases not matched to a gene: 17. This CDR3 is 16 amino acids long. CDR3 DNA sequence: TGCAGTGCTAGGGGGGAAGGGGACAGTTTCTATTTTGAAGCTTTCTTT. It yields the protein CSARGEGDSFYFEAFF.

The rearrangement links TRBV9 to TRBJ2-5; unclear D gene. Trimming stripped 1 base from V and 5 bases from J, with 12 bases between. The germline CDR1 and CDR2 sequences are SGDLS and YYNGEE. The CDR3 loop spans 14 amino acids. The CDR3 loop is CASSVSPQPETQYF. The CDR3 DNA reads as TGTGCCAGCAGCGTAAGCCCCCAACCGGAGACCCAGTACTTC. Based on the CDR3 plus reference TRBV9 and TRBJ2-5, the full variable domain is DSGVTQTPKHLITATGQRVTLRCSPRSGDLSVYWYQQSLDQGLQFLIQYYNGEERAKGNILERFSAQQFPDLHSELNLSSLELGDSALYFCASSVSPQPETQYFGPGTRLLVL.

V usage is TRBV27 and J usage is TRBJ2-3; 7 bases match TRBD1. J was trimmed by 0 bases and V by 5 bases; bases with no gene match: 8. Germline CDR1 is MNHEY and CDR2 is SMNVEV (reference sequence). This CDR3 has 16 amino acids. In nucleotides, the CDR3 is TGTGCCAGCAGTCCCGGGACAGAAGCTAGCACAGATACGCAGTATTTT. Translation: CASSPGTEASTDTQYF.

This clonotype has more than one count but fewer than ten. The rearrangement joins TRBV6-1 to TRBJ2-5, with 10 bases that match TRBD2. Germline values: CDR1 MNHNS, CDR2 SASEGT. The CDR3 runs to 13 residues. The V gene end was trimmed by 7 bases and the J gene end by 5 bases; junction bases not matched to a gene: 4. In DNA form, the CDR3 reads TGTGCCAGCATGGTTAGCGGGGGGGAGACCCAGTACTTC. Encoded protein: CASMVSGGETQYF.

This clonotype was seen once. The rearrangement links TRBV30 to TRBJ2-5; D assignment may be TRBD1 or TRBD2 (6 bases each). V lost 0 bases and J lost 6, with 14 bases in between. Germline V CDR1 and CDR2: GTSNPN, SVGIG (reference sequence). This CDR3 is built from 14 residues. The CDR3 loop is CAWSVRGEGKTQYF. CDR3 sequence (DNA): TGTGCCTGGAGTGTAAGGGGGGAAGGGAAGACCCAGTACTTC.

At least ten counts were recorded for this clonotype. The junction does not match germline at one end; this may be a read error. CDR3 sequence: CASSLAQGNGYTF. The CDR3 nucleotides read TGTGCCAGCAGCTTAGCACAGGGGAATGGCTACACCTTC. V and J are TRBV5-1 and TRBJ1-2, with TRBD1 identical over 7 bases. CDR3 size: 13 residues. The germline V gene has CDR1 SGHRS and CDR2 YFSETQ.

CDR3 nucleotide sequence: TGTGCCAGCAGTTTAACAGCCCTTACGACCTACGAGCAGTACTTC. Translating gives CASSLTALTTYEQYF. The genes are TRBV12-3 or TRBV12-4 and TRBJ2-7; D remains ambiguous. The germline V and J ends were trimmed by 2 bases and 2 bases, with 13 bases remaining between them. This CDR3 comprises 15 residues.

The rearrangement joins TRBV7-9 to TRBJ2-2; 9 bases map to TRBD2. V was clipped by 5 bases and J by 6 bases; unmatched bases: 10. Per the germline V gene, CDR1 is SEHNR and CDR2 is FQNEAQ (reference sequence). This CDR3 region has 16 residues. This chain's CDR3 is CASSIRLAANPGELFF. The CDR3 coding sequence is TGTGCCAGCAGCATAAGACTAGCGGCTAATCCCGGGGAGCTGTTTTTT. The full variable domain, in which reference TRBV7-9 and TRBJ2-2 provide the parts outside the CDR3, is DTGVSQNPRHKITKRGQNVTFRCDPISEHNRLYWYRQTLGQGPEFLTYFQNEAQLEKSRLLSDRFSAERPKGSFSTLEIQRTEQGDSAMYLCASSIRLAANPGELFFGEGSRLTVL.

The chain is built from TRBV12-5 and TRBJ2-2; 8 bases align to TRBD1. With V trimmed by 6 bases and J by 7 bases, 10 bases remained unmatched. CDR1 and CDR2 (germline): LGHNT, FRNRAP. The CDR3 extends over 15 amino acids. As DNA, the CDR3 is TGTGCTAGTGGCGCCCGGGACAGGCCCATCGGGGAGCTGTTTTTT. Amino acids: CASGARDRPIGELFF.

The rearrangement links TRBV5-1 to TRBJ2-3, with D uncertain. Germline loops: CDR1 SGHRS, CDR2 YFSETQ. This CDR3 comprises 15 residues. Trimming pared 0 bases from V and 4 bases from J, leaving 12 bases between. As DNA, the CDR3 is TGCGCCAGCAGCTTGGTGGCCTATTGGGCAGATACGCAGTATTTT. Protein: CASSLVAYWADTQYF.